The rows below give T cell receptor beta chains drawn from one sample of a study of T-cell reconstitution after alpha-beta-depleted transplantation in children. TCRdb fed the PCR reads into MiXCR, producing one record per CDR3 protein. Here the sample spans a few hundred thousand distinct CDR3 sequences, roughly 15% being singletons. This specimen consisted of PBMCs, obtained from the stem cell graft. The receptors derive from a human donor who donated a stem cell graft to a child with Fanconi anemia. CDR3s include the opening cysteine and the closing phenylalanine or tryptophan. D genes are given only for firm matches. The listing skips clone size in some rows; elsewhere it reads once, few, many or a size class.

j_call clone_size d_call v_call cdr3_aa cdr3_nt
TRBJ2-1 few - TRBV5-1 CASSQWRVNEQFF TGCGCCAGCAGCCAGTGGCGGGTGAATGAGCAGTTCTTC
TRBJ1-1 few - TRBV27 CASSLAGAVRNTEAFF TGTGCCAGCAGTTTGGCGGGGGCTGTGAGGAACACTGAAGCTTTCTTT
TRBJ2-1 many - TRBV7-6 CASSSTEITNEQFF TGTGCCAGCAGCTCCACGGAGATCACCAATGAGCAGTTCTTC
TRBJ2-6 - - TRBV10-3 CAISDTVGSGANVLTF TGTGCCATCAGTGATACCGTTGGCTCTGGGGCCAACGTCCTGACTTTC
TRBJ2-5 many - TRBV30 CAWIPAGVKTQYF TGTGCCTGGATACCTGCAGGGGTCAAGACCCAGTACTTC
TRBJ1-1 many TRBD1 TRBV12-3/TRBV12-4 CASSFVTGGKAFF TGTGCCAGCAGTTTCGTAACAGGGGGCAAAGCTTTCTTT
TRBJ2-5 many TRBD1 TRBV18 CASSLNGQGGEETQYF TGTGCCAGCTCACTGAACGGACAGGGAGGAGAAGAGACCCAGTACTTC
TRBJ1-1 - - TRBV5-5 CASSMEANTEAFF TGTGCCAGCAGCATGGAGGCGAACACTGAAGCTTTCTTT
TRBJ1-5 - - TRBV19 CAIKPSDSNQPQHF TGTGCAATCAAACCCTCGGATAGCAATCAGCCCCAGCATTTT
TRBJ2-1 - - TRBV5-5 CASSLAIDYNEQFF TGTGCCAGCAGCTTGGCCATCGATTACAATGAGCAGTTCTTC
TRBJ2-3 - TRBD1 TRBV27 CASIDREDTQYF TGTGCCAGTATAGACAGGGAAGATACGCAGTATTTT
TRBJ2-2 many TRBD2 TRBV9 CATGPSGTNTGELFF TGTGCCACGGGACCTAGCGGGACGAACACCGGGGAGCTGTTTTTT
TRBJ1-5 few - TRBV19 CASSQQGRNQPQHF TGTGCCAGTAGTCAACAGGGCCGCAATCAGCCCCAGCATTTT
TRBJ2-3 few TRBD2 TRBV7-2 CASSFAPGGLTDTQYF TGTGCCAGCAGCTTTGCCCCGGGGGGGCTGACAGATACGCAGTATTTT
TRBJ1-1 few - TRBV6-5 CASSYDKGWGEAFF TGTGCCAGCAGTTACGATAAAGGTTGGGGGGAAGCTTTCTTT
TRBJ1-2 few TRBD1 TRBV5-6 CASSSKLRDRAFYGYTF TGTGCCAGCAGCTCGAAGTTACGGGACAGAGCCTTCTATGGCTACACCTTC
TRBJ1-1 few TRBD1 TRBV5-1 CASSQERQGRAEAFF TGCGCCAGCAGCCAAGAACGACAGGGTAGAGCTGAAGCTTTCTTT
TRBJ2-1 few TRBD2 TRBV4-1 CASSLGLASSYNEQFF TGCGCCAGCAGCCTTGGACTAGCGAGCTCCTACAATGAGCAGTTCTTC
TRBJ2-7 few TRBD1 TRBV10-3 CATQPGTGGPYEQYF TGTGCCACGCAACCCGGGACAGGGGGCCCCTACGAGCAGTACTTC
TRBJ2-5 - - TRBV5-1 CASSLVPRPNQETQYF TGCGCCAGCAGCTTGGTTCCGCGGCCCAATCAAGAGACCCAGTACTTC
TRBJ2-3 few - TRBV5-1 CASSLQGLSSTDTQYF TGCGCCAGCAGCTTACAGGGATTAAGTAGCACAGATACGCAGTATTTT
TRBJ2-5 few - TRBV30 CAWSWVLETQYF TGTGCCTGGAGCTGGGTTCTAGAGACCCAGTACTTC